This T cell receptor beta chain is from a study of cytomegalovirus exposure and HLA in healthy donors. PCR was performed using 60 Vbeta and 13 Jbeta primers. Clones were sequenced by immunoSEQ multiplex PCR, and TCRdb holds only the in-frame ones, with some missing. This table has about 170,000 clones, 77% appearing once. V dropped 4 bases and J dropped 11 bases, with 18 bases sitting between them. Germline V gives CDR1 SGHDT, CDR2 YYEEEE. This CDR3 region has 13 residues. Samples came from healthy bone marrow donors. The sequencing sample was made of PBMCs. The chain links TRBV5-6 to TRBJ2-5; D is possibly TRBD2 (6 bases). This clonotype was sampled from a female donor in good health and CMV-seronegative. CDR3 bases: TGTGCCAGCAGCGATGGGACTCCCAGGGAGCAGTACTTC. It codes for CASSDGTPREQYF.